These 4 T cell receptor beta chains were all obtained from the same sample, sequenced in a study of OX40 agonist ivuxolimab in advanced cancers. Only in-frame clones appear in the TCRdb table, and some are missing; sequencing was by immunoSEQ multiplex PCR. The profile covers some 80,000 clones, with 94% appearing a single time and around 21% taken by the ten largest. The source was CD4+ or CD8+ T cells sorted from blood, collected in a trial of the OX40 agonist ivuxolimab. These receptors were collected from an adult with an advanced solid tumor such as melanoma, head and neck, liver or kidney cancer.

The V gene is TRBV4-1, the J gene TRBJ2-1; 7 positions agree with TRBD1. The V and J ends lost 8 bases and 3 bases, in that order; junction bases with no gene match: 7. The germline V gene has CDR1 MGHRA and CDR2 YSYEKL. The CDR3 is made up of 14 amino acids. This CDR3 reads CASSLTGYYNEQFF. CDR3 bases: TGCGCCAGCTCGCTGACAGGGTACTACAATGAGCAGTTCTTC.

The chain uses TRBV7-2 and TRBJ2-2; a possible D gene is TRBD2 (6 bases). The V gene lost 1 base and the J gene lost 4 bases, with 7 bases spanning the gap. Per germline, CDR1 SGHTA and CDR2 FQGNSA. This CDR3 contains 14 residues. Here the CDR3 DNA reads TGTGCCAGCAGCTTAGTGACTAGCACCGGGGAGCTGTTTTTT. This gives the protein CASSLVTSTGELFF.

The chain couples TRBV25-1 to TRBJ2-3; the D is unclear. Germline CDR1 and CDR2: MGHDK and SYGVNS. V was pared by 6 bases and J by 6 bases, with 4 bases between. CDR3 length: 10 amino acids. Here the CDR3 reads CASSSDTQYF. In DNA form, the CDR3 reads TGTGCCAGCAGCTCGGATACGCAGTATTTT. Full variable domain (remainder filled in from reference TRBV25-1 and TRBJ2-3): EADIYQTPRYLVIGTGKKITLECSQTMGHDKMYWYQQDPGMELHLIHYSYGVNSTEKGDLSSESTVSRIRTEHFPLTLESARPSHTSQYLCASSSDTQYFGPGTRLTVL.

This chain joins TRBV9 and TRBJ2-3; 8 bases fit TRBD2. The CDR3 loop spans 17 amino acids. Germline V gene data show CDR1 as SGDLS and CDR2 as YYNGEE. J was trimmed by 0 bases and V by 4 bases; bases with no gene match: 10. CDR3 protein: CASSPEGSGASTDTQYF. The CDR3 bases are TGTGCCAGCAGCCCCGAGGGTAGCGGGGCTAGCACAGATACGCAGTATTTT.